A selection of T cell receptor beta chains follows, all from one sample in a study of response to subunit inactivated influenza vaccine. TCRdb analysed the RT-PCR reads with MiXCR anew, one entry per CDR3 protein. The data show 600,000 to 850,000 distinct CDR3 sequences, with approximately 15% seen just once and approximately 7.6% held by the top ten. Here the sequenced sample was PBMCs from blood, taken approximately 15 days before vaccination. All receptors come from a man aged 45-65 years who received an inactivated influenza vaccine. Both conserved end residues are part of each CDR3. A D gene is named only where the DNA matches it firmly. Clone size is stated in some rows and not others, as once, few, many or a class when expanded.

cdr3_nt: TGTGCCAGCAGCTCAGGGACGTCCGGGGAGCTGTTTTTT
cdr3_aa: CASSSGTSGELFF
clone_size: .
j_call: TRBJ2-2
v_call: TRBV7-3
d_call: .

cdr3_nt: TGTGCCAGCAGCTTATCCCGAGCCGAGACCCAGTACTTC
cdr3_aa: CASSLSRAETQYF
clone_size: many
j_call: TRBJ2-5
v_call: TRBV11-2
d_call: .

cdr3_nt: TGCAGTGCTTCTACAGCGGGGGCCACAGATACGCAGTATTTT
cdr3_aa: CSASTAGATDTQYF
clone_size: .
j_call: TRBJ2-3
v_call: TRBV20-1
d_call: TRBD2

cdr3_nt: TGCGCCAGCGAACGGACAGGGGGCTGGCCCCAGCATTTT
cdr3_aa: CASERTGGWPQHF
clone_size: .
j_call: TRBJ1-5
v_call: TRBV10-2
d_call: TRBD1

cdr3_nt: TGTGCCAGCAGCCAACAGACGGGGACTAACGGCTACACCTTC
cdr3_aa: CASSQQTGTNGYTF
clone_size: .
j_call: TRBJ1-2
v_call: TRBV14
d_call: .

cdr3_nt: TGCAGCGTTTCGCTAGCGAGCACAGATACGCAGTATTTT
cdr3_aa: CSVSLASTDTQYF
clone_size: few
j_call: TRBJ2-3
v_call: TRBV29-1
d_call: .

cdr3_nt: TGTGCCAGCAGGGTAGGGGAAATCAATCAGCCCCAGCATTTT
cdr3_aa: CASRVGEINQPQHF
clone_size: .
j_call: TRBJ1-5
v_call: TRBV12-3/TRBV12-4
d_call: .

cdr3_nt: TGTGCCAGCAGCCCCGGGATTTCGGGGGGCAATGAGCAGTTCTTC
cdr3_aa: CASSPGISGGNEQFF
clone_size: few
j_call: TRBJ2-1
v_call: TRBV7-9
d_call: TRBD2

cdr3_nt: TGTGCCAGCAGCGTGGACAGGCGCACAGATACGCAGTATTTT
cdr3_aa: CASSVDRRTDTQYF
clone_size: .
j_call: TRBJ2-3
v_call: TRBV5-4
d_call: TRBD1

cdr3_nt: TGTGCCAGCAGTAGTTTCGACGGCCGCTCCTACGAGCAGTACTTC
cdr3_aa: CASSSFDGRSYEQYF
clone_size: few
j_call: TRBJ2-7
v_call: TRBV25-1
d_call: .

cdr3_nt: TGTGCCAGCAGAGCCCTAGCGGGGCAAGAGACCCAGTACTTC
cdr3_aa: CASRALAGQETQYF
clone_size: few
j_call: TRBJ2-5
v_call: TRBV27
d_call: TRBD2

cdr3_nt: TGCGCCAGCAGCTTGGATGTCTATGGCTACACCTTC
cdr3_aa: CASSLDVYGYTF
clone_size: few
j_call: TRBJ1-2
v_call: TRBV5-1
d_call: .

cdr3_nt: TGTGCCAGCAGCCACCGAGGGACACCAGGGATTCAGTACTTC
cdr3_aa: CASSHRGTPGIQYF
clone_size: many
j_call: TRBJ2-4
v_call: TRBV5-6
d_call: .

cdr3_nt: TGTGCCAGCAGCGAGAGGCCGCTCGCTGAAGCTTTCTTT
cdr3_aa: CASSERPLAEAFF
clone_size: few
j_call: TRBJ1-1
v_call: TRBV9
d_call: .

cdr3_nt: TGTGCCAGCAGTTTATTTGTCGGCTCCTACAATGAGCAGTTCTTC
cdr3_aa: CASSLFVGSYNEQFF
clone_size: few
j_call: TRBJ2-1
v_call: TRBV27
d_call: .

cdr3_nt: TGTGCCAGCAGCTTCAGGATCTCGGCAGATACGCAGTATTTT
cdr3_aa: CASSFRISADTQYF
clone_size: .
j_call: TRBJ2-3
v_call: TRBV7-2
d_call: .

cdr3_nt: TGTGCCAGCAGTCCGGGACAGGCCTACAATGAGCAGTTCTTC
cdr3_aa: CASSPGQAYNEQFF
clone_size: many
j_call: TRBJ2-1
v_call: TRBV7-2
d_call: TRBD1

cdr3_nt: TGCGCCAGCAGCTTGGAGGCAGGGGCCTACGAGCAGTACTTC
cdr3_aa: CASSLEAGAYEQYF
clone_size: many
j_call: TRBJ2-7
v_call: TRBV5-1
d_call: .

cdr3_nt: TGTGCCAGCAGACCCGCCTGGGGGGGGTCCCAAGGGCGTGATGAGCAGTTCTTC
cdr3_aa: CASRPAWGGSQGRDEQFF
clone_size: few
j_call: TRBJ2-1
v_call: TRBV6-2/TRBV6-3
d_call: TRBD2

cdr3_nt: TGCAGCGGGGGACAGGGGACTCCCGGGGAGCTGTTTTTT
cdr3_aa: CSGGQGTPGELFF
clone_size: few
j_call: TRBJ2-2
v_call: TRBV29-1
d_call: TRBD1

cdr3_nt: TGTGCCAGCAGTTGGGGGGACCGGGAGCTGTTTTTT
cdr3_aa: CASSWGDRELFF
clone_size: few
j_call: TRBJ2-2
v_call: TRBV12-3/TRBV12-4
d_call: .

cdr3_nt: TGTGCCAGCAAACAAGGACTAGCGGGAAACAATGAGCAGTTCTTC
cdr3_aa: CASKQGLAGNNEQFF
clone_size: few
j_call: TRBJ2-1
v_call: TRBV6-1
d_call: TRBD2

cdr3_nt: TGTGCCAGCACCCCAAGGAGATTTAATGAGCAGTTCTTC
cdr3_aa: CASTPRRFNEQFF
clone_size: few
j_call: TRBJ2-1
v_call: TRBV12-3/TRBV12-4
d_call: .

cdr3_nt: TGTGCCAGCATCCTAAACAGGGGAGGCTACACCTTC
cdr3_aa: CASILNRGGYTF
clone_size: .
j_call: TRBJ1-2
v_call: TRBV6-6
d_call: TRBD1

cdr3_nt: TGCGCCAGCAGCCAGAATACGGGACAGACTACCGGGGAGCTGTTTTTT
cdr3_aa: CASSQNTGQTTGELFF
clone_size: few
j_call: TRBJ2-2
v_call: TRBV4-1
d_call: TRBD1

cdr3_nt: TGTGCCAGCAGCCAAGTCCTCTCGGATGAGCAGTTCTTC
cdr3_aa: CASSQVLSDEQFF
clone_size: many
j_call: TRBJ2-1
v_call: TRBV3-1
d_call: .

cdr3_nt: TGTGCCAGCAGTTTAGCAGGAGCTTTTCAGCCCCAGCATTTT
cdr3_aa: CASSLAGAFQPQHF
clone_size: many
j_call: TRBJ1-5
v_call: TRBV12-3/TRBV12-4
d_call: .

cdr3_nt: TGTGCCAGTAGCGGGACAGGGGGTAGGCTAGCGGGCGGTGATGAGCAGTTCTTC
cdr3_aa: CASSGTGGRLAGGDEQFF
clone_size: few
j_call: TRBJ2-1
v_call: TRBV19
d_call: TRBD1

cdr3_nt: TGTGCCAGCAGCTTAGCCCTCAACACCCAGTACTTC
cdr3_aa: CASSLALNTQYF
clone_size: once
j_call: TRBJ2-5
v_call: TRBV7-2
d_call: .

cdr3_nt: TGTGCCAGCAGCTTAGGGGACCTAGGGGAATTCGTAGTTGGCACAGATACGCAGTATTTT
cdr3_aa: CASSLGDLGEFVVGTDTQYF
clone_size: once
j_call: TRBJ2-3
v_call: TRBV11-2
d_call: .

cdr3_nt: TGTGCCAGCAGTTTAATTGCGACAGGAGAGACCCAGTACTTC
cdr3_aa: CASSLIATGETQYF
clone_size: .
j_call: TRBJ2-5
v_call: TRBV27
d_call: .

cdr3_nt: TGCGCCAGCAGCCAAGACCGACAGAAGAATCAGCCCCAGCATTTT
cdr3_aa: CASSQDRQKNQPQHF
clone_size: .
j_call: TRBJ1-5
v_call: TRBV4-3
d_call: .

cdr3_nt: TGCAGCGTTGAGGGGCTCTGGGACAGGGGCTACGAGCAGTACTTC
cdr3_aa: CSVEGLWDRGYEQYF
clone_size: .
j_call: TRBJ2-7
v_call: TRBV29-1
d_call: TRBD1

cdr3_nt: TGCAGCGTTGAAAGACAGACTAACTATGGCTACACCTTC
cdr3_aa: CSVERQTNYGYTF
clone_size: .
j_call: TRBJ1-2
v_call: TRBV29-1
d_call: .

cdr3_nt: TGCGCCAGCAGCTTGGCCGGTGCGGGGGGGCCTGTGCAGTATTTT
cdr3_aa: CASSLAGAGGPVQYF
clone_size: .
j_call: TRBJ2-3
v_call: TRBV5-1
d_call: TRBD2

cdr3_nt: TGCAGCGTTGGAGTTTTGGCAGGGGCAGGGGATGAGCAGTTCTTC
cdr3_aa: CSVGVLAGAGDEQFF
clone_size: .
j_call: TRBJ2-1
v_call: TRBV29-1
d_call: .

cdr3_nt: TGCAGCGTCCCGACTGAGTCGGGTGAGCAGTTCTTC
cdr3_aa: CSVPTESGEQFF
clone_size: many
j_call: TRBJ2-1
v_call: TRBV29-1
d_call: .

cdr3_nt: TGTGCCAGCAGCCTGACAGGGGTTAGCAATCAGCCCCAGCATTTT
cdr3_aa: CASSLTGVSNQPQHF
clone_size: .
j_call: TRBJ1-5
v_call: TRBV7-2
d_call: TRBD1

cdr3_nt: TGTGCCAGCAGTTGGGGGGACAGGGTGTCGGGCGGCTACACCTTC
cdr3_aa: CASSWGDRVSGGYTF
clone_size: .
j_call: TRBJ1-2
v_call: TRBV6-5
d_call: TRBD1

cdr3_nt: TGTGCCAGCAGCCCCAGCGGGGGGAGACGAGATACGCAGTATTTT
cdr3_aa: CASSPSGGRRDTQYF
clone_size: .
j_call: TRBJ2-3
v_call: TRBV7-2
d_call: TRBD2

cdr3_nt: TGTGCCAGCAGTTTATCCTGGGGGACTAGCGGTAATGAGCAGTTCTTC
cdr3_aa: CASSLSWGTSGNEQFF
clone_size: .
j_call: TRBJ2-1
v_call: TRBV27
d_call: TRBD2

cdr3_nt: TGTGCCACCAGTGAGAGAGTGGGACTAGCGGGGGGAGCCTACAATGAGCAGTTCTTC
cdr3_aa: CATSERVGLAGGAYNEQFF
clone_size: many
j_call: TRBJ2-1
v_call: TRBV24-1
d_call: TRBD2

cdr3_nt: TGTGCCAGTAGTCCCATAGGTCCAGGGATCGCCAAAAACATTCAGTACTTC
cdr3_aa: CASSPIGPGIAKNIQYF
clone_size: few
j_call: TRBJ2-4
v_call: TRBV19
d_call: .

cdr3_nt: TGTGCCAGCAGCGTGGCTCCGACGGGAGGCTACGAGCAGTACTTC
cdr3_aa: CASSVAPTGGYEQYF
clone_size: few
j_call: TRBJ2-7
v_call: TRBV9
d_call: TRBD2

cdr3_nt: TGCAGTGCTAGTGGTCAGGGAAGTCGCTACACCTTC
cdr3_aa: CSASGQGSRYTF
clone_size: few
j_call: TRBJ1-2
v_call: TRBV20-1
d_call: .

cdr3_nt: TGTGCCAGCAGCTTAGTGGCCCCGACGGTGGCCCAGTACTTC
cdr3_aa: CASSLVAPTVAQYF
clone_size: .
j_call: TRBJ2-5
v_call: TRBV7-9
d_call: .

cdr3_nt: TGTGCCAGCAGCCCCGGACTAGCGGGAGGTCGGGGGTCAGATACGCAGTATTTT
cdr3_aa: CASSPGLAGGRGSDTQYF
clone_size: few
j_call: TRBJ2-3
v_call: TRBV4-2
d_call: TRBD2

cdr3_nt: TGTGCCAGCTCACCATTCGGGGGCAACACTGAAGCTTTCTTT
cdr3_aa: CASSPFGGNTEAFF
clone_size: few
j_call: TRBJ1-1
v_call: TRBV18
d_call: .

cdr3_nt: TGCAGCGTTGGCAGGGACTACAATCAGCCCCAGCATTTT
cdr3_aa: CSVGRDYNQPQHF
clone_size: many
j_call: TRBJ1-5
v_call: TRBV29-1
d_call: .

cdr3_nt: TGCAGCGTTGAAGGCGGGACAGGGGGCTACGAGCAGTACTTC
cdr3_aa: CSVEGGTGGYEQYF
clone_size: .
j_call: TRBJ2-7
v_call: TRBV29-1
d_call: TRBD1

cdr3_nt: TGCGCCAGCAGCCTGGTCGAGGGTTCCGGGGGCTACACCTTC
cdr3_aa: CASSLVEGSGGYTF
clone_size: .
j_call: TRBJ1-2
v_call: TRBV4-3
d_call: .

cdr3_nt: TGTGCCAGCAGTTCGGTGGGAGAAGGTAGAAAAGAGACCCAGTACTTC
cdr3_aa: CASSSVGEGRKETQYF
clone_size: .
j_call: TRBJ2-5
v_call: TRBV28
d_call: .

cdr3_nt: TGCGCCAGCAGCTCGGGACAGGGAGGCAATCAGCCCCAGCATTTT
cdr3_aa: CASSSGQGGNQPQHF
clone_size: many
j_call: TRBJ1-5
v_call: TRBV5-1
d_call: TRBD1

cdr3_nt: TGCGCCAGCAGCCAAGATCCAGGACTAGAAGAGACCCAGTACTTC
cdr3_aa: CASSQDPGLEETQYF
clone_size: .
j_call: TRBJ2-5
v_call: TRBV4-3
d_call: TRBD2

cdr3_nt: TGTGCCAGCAGCGAGACAGGGATAATTTACAATGAGCAGTTCTTC
cdr3_aa: CASSETGIIYNEQFF
clone_size: .
j_call: TRBJ2-1
v_call: TRBV6-2/TRBV6-3
d_call: TRBD1

cdr3_nt: TGTGCCAGCAGCCTCACTGGCGGCCTTGCCTACGAGCAGTACTTC
cdr3_aa: CASSLTGGLAYEQYF
clone_size: few
j_call: TRBJ2-7
v_call: TRBV3-1
d_call: .

cdr3_nt: TGTGCCAGCAGCCAAGATAGTCGGCTAGCGGTCTACAATGAGCAGTTCTTC
cdr3_aa: CASSQDSRLAVYNEQFF
clone_size: .
j_call: TRBJ2-1
v_call: TRBV3-1
d_call: TRBD2